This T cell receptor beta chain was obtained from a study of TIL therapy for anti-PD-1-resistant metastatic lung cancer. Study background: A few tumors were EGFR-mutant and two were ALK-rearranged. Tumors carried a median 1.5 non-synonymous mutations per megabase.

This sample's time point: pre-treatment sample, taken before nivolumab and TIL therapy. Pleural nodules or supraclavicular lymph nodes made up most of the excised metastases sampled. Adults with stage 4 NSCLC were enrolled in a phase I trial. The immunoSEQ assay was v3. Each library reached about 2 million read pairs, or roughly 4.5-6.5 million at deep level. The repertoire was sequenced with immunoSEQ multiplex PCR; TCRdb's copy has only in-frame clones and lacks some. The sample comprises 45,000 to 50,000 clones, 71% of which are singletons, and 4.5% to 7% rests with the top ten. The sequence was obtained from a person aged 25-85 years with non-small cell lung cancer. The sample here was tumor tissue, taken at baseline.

The CDR3 bases are TGTGCCAGCAGCGTAGGGGTAGGACTGAACACTGAAGCTTTCTTT. Translated, it gives CASSVGVGLNTEAFF. V usage is TRBV9 and J usage is TRBJ1-1, with D unresolved. The germline V gene has CDR1 SGDLS and CDR2 YYNGEE. Trimming took 0 bases from V and 0 from J, leaving 9 bases between them. The CDR3 runs 15 residues.